The 6 T cell receptor beta chains reported below all come from one sample, sequenced in a study of cytomegalovirus exposure and HLA in healthy donors. PCR employed 60 Vbeta and 13 Jbeta primers. TCRdb's copy holds only in-frame clones and misses some; the assay was immunoSEQ multiplex PCR. Of about 130,000 clones listed, 60% to 80% are singletons. Sequenced input: PBMCs. Source of these receptors: a female donor in good health and CMV-seronegative.

The count of this clone is one. Written as DNA, the CDR3 is TGTGCCAGTAGTTATGCTAGCGGGACCTACACAGATACGCAGTATTTT. Protein: CASSYASGTYTDTQYF. The gene calls are TRBV19 and TRBJ2-3, with 9 bases that match TRBD2. The CDR3 has 16 amino acids. The germline V gene has CDR1 LNHDA and CDR2 SQIVND (reference sequence). The trim removed 5 bases at V and 2 bases at J, leaving 8 bases unmatched. Filled out from reference TRBV19 and TRBJ2-3, the complete variable domain reads DGGITQSPKYLFRKEGQNVTLSCEQNLNHDAMYWYRQDPGQGLRLIYYSQIVNDFQKGDIAEGYSVSREKKESFPLTVTSAQKNPTAFYLCASSYASGTYTDTQYFGPGTRLTVL.

The genes are TRBV18 and TRBJ1-3, with D maybe TRBD1 (5 bases). V lost 6 bases and J 0 bases, leaving 15 bases between the germline ends. Germline assignment: CDR1 KGHSH and CDR2 LQKENI. The length of the CDR3 is 16 residues. The CDR3 protein is CASSQSRVSSGNTIYF. CDR3 nucleotides: TGTGCCAGCTCGCAGTCCAGGGTGAGCTCTGGAAACACCATATATTTT.

This clone came up a few times. The gene calls are TRBV4-2 and TRBJ2-7; tentative D call: TRBD1 (6 bases). The germline V gene has CDR1 LGHNA and CDR2 YNFKEQ. V lost 2 bases and J 2 bases, leaving 13 bases between the germline ends. This CDR3 is built from 15 residues. The CDR3 loop is CASSQPQGSAYEQYF. CDR3 bases: TGTGCCAGCAGCCAACCGCAGGGGTCCGCCTACGAGCAGTACTTC.

This clone was observed a few times. This rearrangement joins TRBV11-1 to TRBJ2-2; no clear D gene. V was clipped by 1 base and J by 6 bases, with 6 bases between them. The germline V gene encodes CDR1 SGHAT and CDR2 FQDESV (reference sequence). CDR3 length: 13 residues. The CDR3 spells CASSLVPAGELFF. The CDR3, as DNA: TGTGCCAGCAGCTTAGTGCCGGCCGGGGAGCTGTTTTTT.

This rearrangement joins TRBV28 to TRBJ1-2; 7 nucleotides agree with TRBD1. The CDR3 runs 14 residues. Germline assignment: CDR1 MDHEN and CDR2 SYDVKM. After removal of 3 bases from V and 6 bases from J, the junction contained 7 bases not matched to a gene. CDR3 in amino acids: CASSFERGRNGYTF. The CDR3 region has the DNA TGTGCCAGCAGTTTTGAGAGGGGGCGGAATGGCTACACCTTC.

The genes are TRBV14 and TRBJ1-1; D is unclear. V dropped 0 bases and J dropped 1 base, with 18 bases sitting between them. The CDR3 totals 18 residues. CDR1 is SGHDN and CDR2 is FVKESK in the germline V gene. CDR3 nucleotide sequence: TGTGCCAGCAGCCAAGATATAGGGTCTTGGGAGAGGAACACTGAAGCTTTCTTT. This codes for CASSQDIGSWERNTEAFF.